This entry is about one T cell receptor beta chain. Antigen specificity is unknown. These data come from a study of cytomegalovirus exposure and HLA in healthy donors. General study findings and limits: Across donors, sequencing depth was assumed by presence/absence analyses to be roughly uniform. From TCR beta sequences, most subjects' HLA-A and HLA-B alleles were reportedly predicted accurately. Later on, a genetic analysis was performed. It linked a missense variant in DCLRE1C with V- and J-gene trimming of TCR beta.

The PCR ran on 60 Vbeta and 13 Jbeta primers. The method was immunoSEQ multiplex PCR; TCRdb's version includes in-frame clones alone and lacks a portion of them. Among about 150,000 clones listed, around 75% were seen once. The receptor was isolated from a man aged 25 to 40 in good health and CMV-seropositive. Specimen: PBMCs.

The CDR3 sequence is CASSVALAGVVGGELFF. CDR3 DNA sequence: TGTGCCAGCAGCGTAGCTCTAGCGGGAGTAGTTGGCGGGGAGCTGTTTTTT. This sequence joins TRBV9 and TRBJ2-2; 10 bases are shared with TRBD2. CDR1 and CDR2 from the germline V gene are SGDLS and YYNGEE. This CDR3 spans 17 amino acids. J gave up 7 bases and V 0 bases, and 9 bases lay outside the gene matches.